The sample holds a few counts of the clone carrying this T cell receptor (beta chain). No antigen is known for it. The sample originates from a study of blood T cells in healthy people across ages. The wider study: Per two T cells, about one barcoded beta molecule was captured through template switching. Findings and caveats of the study: Long-lived and aged donors differed, with more naive CD4+ cells and higher diversity in the long-lived.

Alongside a J-beta primer mix, a sample-barcoded 5' primer served in a second PCR lasting about 7 to 12 cycles. TCRdb fed the 5' RACE reads into MiXCR, producing one record per CDR3 protein. The table shows 760,000 or so distinct CDR3 sequences, with approximately 25% occurring only once. A further study also used this sample, focusing on T cells of mothers and their children.

This TCR derives from a boy between 10 and 17 years old in good health. The sample consisted of blood.

The CDR3, as DNA: TGTGCCAGCAGTTTATCGAGCAGAGGGGGCCTTGACGAGCAGTACTTC. Translated: CASSLSSRGGLDEQYF. The chain has TRBV12-3 or TRBV12-4 and TRBJ2-7; the match to TRBD1 covers 7 bases. The CDR3 sequence is 16 residues long. The V segment lost 2 bases and the J segment 5 bases; nucleotides outside the gene matches: 12.